The clone carrying this T cell receptor (beta chain) was seen ten or more times. Antigen unknown. The data are from a study of Graves' ophthalmopathy and Graves' hyperthyroidism. Study-level results: Blood shared most expanded thyroid clonotypes above 0.001 frequency. Using a 13-signature model, the authors split ophthalmopathy from stable hyperthyroidism, with 85% to 90% sensitivity and 81.08% specificity.

Trimming removed 4 bases from V and 3 bases from J, with 16 bases in between. The germline V gene has CDR1 MGHDK and CDR2 SYGVNS. This CDR3 spans 16 amino acids. Scientists amplified the TCR beta CDR3 regions from RNA transcripts. HTBI-primed RT-PCR formed the first round, and a multiplex PCR formed the second. In TCRdb, the multiplex PCR reads were re-called with MiXCR into one record per CDR3 protein. This repertoire shows some 400,000 distinct CDR3 sequences, about 16% found once; its top ten account for approximately 1.4%. For donors with ophthalmopathy, the disease showed moderate-to-severe activity, reached CAS ≥3 and NOSPECS ≥4, and had lasted under 3 months.

Sequencing used peripheral blood. This TCR was recovered from a woman aged 18-29 years with Graves' ophthalmopathy. The chain couples TRBV25-1 to TRBJ2-4, with D uncertain. The CDR3 DNA reads TGTGCCAGCAGTGGACCAACCTCCTCCGGCAAAAACATTCAGTACTTC. It encodes CASSGPTSSGKNIQYF.